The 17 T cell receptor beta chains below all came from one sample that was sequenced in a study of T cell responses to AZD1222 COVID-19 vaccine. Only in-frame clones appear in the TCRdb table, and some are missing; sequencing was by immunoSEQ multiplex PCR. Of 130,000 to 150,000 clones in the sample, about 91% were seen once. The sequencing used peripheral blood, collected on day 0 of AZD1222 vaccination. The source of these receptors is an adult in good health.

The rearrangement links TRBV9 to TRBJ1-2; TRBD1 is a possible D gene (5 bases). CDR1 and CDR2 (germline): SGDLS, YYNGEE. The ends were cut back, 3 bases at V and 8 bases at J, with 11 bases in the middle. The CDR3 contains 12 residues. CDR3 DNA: TGTGCCAGCAGCGCCAGGGTGGGCGGCTACACCTTC. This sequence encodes CASSARVGGYTF.

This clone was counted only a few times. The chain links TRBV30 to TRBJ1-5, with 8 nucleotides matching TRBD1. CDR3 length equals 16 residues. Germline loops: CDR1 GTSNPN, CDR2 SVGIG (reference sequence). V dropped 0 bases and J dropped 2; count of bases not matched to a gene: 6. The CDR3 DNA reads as TGTGCCTGGAGTGTACTTCCGGGACAGGGCAATCAGCCCCAGCATTTT. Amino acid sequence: CAWSVLPGQGNQPQHF. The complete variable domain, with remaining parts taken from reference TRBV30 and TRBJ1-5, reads SQTIHQWPATLVQPVGSPLSLECTVEGTSNPNLYWYRQAAGRGLQLLFYSVGIGQISSEVPQNLSASRPQDRQFILSSKKLLLSDSGFYLCAWSVLPGQGNQPQHFGDGTRLSIL.

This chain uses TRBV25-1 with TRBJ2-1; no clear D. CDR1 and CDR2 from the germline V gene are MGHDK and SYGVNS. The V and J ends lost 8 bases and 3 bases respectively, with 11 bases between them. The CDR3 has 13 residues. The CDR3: CASGDKYYNEQFF. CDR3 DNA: TGTGCCAGCGGAGACAAATACTACAATGAGCAGTTCTTC. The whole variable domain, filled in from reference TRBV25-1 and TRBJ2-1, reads EADIYQTPRYLVIGTGKKITLECSQTMGHDKMYWYQQDPGMELHLIHYSYGVNSTEKGDLSSESTVSRIRTEHFPLTLESARPSHTSQYLCASGDKYYNEQFFGPGTRLTVL.

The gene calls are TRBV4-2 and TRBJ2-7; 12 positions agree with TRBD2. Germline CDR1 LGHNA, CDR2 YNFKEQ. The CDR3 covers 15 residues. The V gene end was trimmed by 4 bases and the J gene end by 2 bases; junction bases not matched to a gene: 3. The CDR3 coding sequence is TGTGCCAGCAGCCGAGGACTAGCGGGGACCTACGAGCAGTACTTC. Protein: CASSRGLAGTYEQYF.

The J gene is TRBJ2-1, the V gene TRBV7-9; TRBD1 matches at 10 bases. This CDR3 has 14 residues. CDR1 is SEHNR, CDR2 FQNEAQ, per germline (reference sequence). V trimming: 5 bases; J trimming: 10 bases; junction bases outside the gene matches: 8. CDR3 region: CASSHWDRGPEQFF. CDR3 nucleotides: TGTGCCAGCAGCCACTGGGACAGGGGCCCCGAGCAGTTCTTC.

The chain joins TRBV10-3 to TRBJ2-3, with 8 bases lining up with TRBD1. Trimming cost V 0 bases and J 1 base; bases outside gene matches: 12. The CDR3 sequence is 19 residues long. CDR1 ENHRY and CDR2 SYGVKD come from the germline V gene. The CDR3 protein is CAISESLQGVGARTDTQYF. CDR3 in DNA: TGTGCCATCAGTGAGTCGTTACAGGGGGTTGGGGCTCGCACAGATACGCAGTATTTT.

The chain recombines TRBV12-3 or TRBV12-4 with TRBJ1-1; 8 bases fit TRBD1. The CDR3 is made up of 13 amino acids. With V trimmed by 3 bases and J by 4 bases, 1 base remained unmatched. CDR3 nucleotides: TGTGCCAGCAGTTTCACAGGGGGCACTGAAGCTTTCTTT. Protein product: CASSFTGGTEAFF.

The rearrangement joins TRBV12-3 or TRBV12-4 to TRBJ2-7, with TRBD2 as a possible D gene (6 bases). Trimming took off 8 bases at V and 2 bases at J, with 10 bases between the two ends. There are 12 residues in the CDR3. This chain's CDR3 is CASGGAPYEQYF. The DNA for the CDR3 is TGTGCCAGCGGAGGGGCCCCCTACGAGCAGTACTTC.

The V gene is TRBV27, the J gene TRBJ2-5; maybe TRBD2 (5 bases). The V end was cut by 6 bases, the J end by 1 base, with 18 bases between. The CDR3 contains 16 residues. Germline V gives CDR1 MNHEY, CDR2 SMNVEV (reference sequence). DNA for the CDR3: TGTGCCAGCAGCCTTGCACTTGGGAGCTTCCAAGAGACCCAGTACTTC. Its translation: CASSLALGSFQETQYF.

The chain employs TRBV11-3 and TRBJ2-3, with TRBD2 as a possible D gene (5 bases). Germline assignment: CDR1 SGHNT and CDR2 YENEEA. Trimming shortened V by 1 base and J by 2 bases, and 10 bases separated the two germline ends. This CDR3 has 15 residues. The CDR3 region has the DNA TGTGCCAGCAGCTTAGGGGTGGACTTCACAGATACGCAGTATTTT. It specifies CASSLGVDFTDTQYF.

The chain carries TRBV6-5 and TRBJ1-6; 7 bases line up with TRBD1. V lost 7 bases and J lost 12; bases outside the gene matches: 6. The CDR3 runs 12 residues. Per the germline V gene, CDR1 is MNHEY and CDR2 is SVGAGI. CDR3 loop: CASKGQTLPLHF. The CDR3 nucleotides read TGTGCCAGCAAGGGACAGACTTTACCCCTCCACTTT.

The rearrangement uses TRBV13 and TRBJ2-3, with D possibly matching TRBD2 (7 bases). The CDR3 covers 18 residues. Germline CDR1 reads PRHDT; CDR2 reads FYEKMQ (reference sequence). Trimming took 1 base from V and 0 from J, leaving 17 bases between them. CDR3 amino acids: CASSLAGGLLYSTDTQYF. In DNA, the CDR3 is TGTGCCAGCAGCTTAGCGGGGGGCCTCCTTTATAGCACAGATACGCAGTATTTT.

CDR3 loop: CASSHPSGNTIYF. In DNA form, the CDR3 reads TGTGCCAGCAGCCATCCATCGGGAAACACCATATATTTT. This sequence joins TRBV12-3 or TRBV12-4 and TRBJ1-3, with D hard to call. CDR3 size: 13 residues. V lost 6 bases and J lost 4, with 10 bases in between.

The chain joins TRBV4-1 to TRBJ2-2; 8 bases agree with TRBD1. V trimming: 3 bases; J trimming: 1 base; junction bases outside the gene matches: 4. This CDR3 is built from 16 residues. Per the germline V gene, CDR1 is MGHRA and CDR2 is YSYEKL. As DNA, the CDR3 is TGCGCCAGCAGCCAGCCCGGGACAGGGAACACCGGGGAGCTGTTTTTT. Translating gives CASSQPGTGNTGELFF.

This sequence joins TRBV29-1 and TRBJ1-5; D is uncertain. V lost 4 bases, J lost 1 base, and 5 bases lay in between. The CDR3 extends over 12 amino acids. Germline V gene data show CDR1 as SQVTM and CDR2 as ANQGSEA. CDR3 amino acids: CSVANSNQPQHF. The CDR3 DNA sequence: TGCAGCGTTGCAAACAGCAATCAGCCCCAGCATTTT.

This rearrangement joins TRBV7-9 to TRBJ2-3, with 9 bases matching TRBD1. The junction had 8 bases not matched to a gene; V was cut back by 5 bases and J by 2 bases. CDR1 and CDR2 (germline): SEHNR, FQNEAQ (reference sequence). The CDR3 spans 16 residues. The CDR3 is CASSRPGDRATDTQYF. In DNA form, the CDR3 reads TGTGCCAGCAGCCGACCAGGGGACAGGGCCACAGATACGCAGTATTTT.

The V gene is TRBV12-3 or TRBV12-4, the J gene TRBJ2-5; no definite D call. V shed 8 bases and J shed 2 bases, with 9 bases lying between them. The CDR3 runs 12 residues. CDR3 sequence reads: CASAERQETQYF. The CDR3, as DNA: TGTGCCAGCGCGGAGCGACAAGAGACCCAGTACTTC.